A selection of T cell receptor beta chains follows, all from one sample in a study of blood T cell repertoires in COVID-19. Assay used: immunoSEQ multiplex PCR; TCRdb lists only in-frame clones, some missing. The sample lists a few hundred thousand clones; 70% to 90% were seen once. The sequenced material came from PBMCs or T cells enriched from blood (not recorded which). The receptors stem from a man under 40 who had recovered from COVID-19. The CDR3 runs from the conserved cysteine through the conserved F or W. A D gene is named only where the DNA matches it firmly.

v_gene: TRBV5-1; j_gene: TRBJ2-3; d_gene: -; CDR3aa: CASSLAGLALSRDTQYF; CDR3nt: TGCGCCAGCAGCTTGGCCGGGCTAGCCCTCTCTAGAGATACGCAGTATTTT
v_gene: TRBV5-1; j_gene: TRBJ2-7; d_gene: TRBD2; CDR3aa: CASSLVGGDEQYF; CDR3nt: TGCGCCAGCAGCTTGGTCGGGGGGGATGAGCAGTACTTC
v_gene: TRBV24-1; j_gene: TRBJ2-3; d_gene: -; CDR3aa: CATSAPDRGTDTQYF; CDR3nt: TGTGCCACCAGTGCCCCGGACAGAGGCACAGATACGCAGTATTTT
v_gene: TRBV30; j_gene: TRBJ1-2; d_gene: -; CDR3aa: CAWSPPSNYGYTF; CDR3nt: TGTGCCTGGAGCCCCCCTTCGAACTATGGCTACACCTTC
v_gene: TRBV30; j_gene: TRBJ2-1; d_gene: -; CDR3aa: CAWSVGGSSNEQFF; CDR3nt: TGTGCCTGGAGTGTAGGAGGGTCTTCAAATGAGCAGTTCTTC
v_gene: TRBV7-9; j_gene: TRBJ2-3; d_gene: -; CDR3aa: CASSLETSDTDTQYF; CDR3nt: TGTGCCAGCAGCTTAGAGACTAGTGATACAGATACGCAGTATTTT
v_gene: TRBV2; j_gene: TRBJ1-2; d_gene: -; CDR3aa: CASSGGSGSVNYGYTF; CDR3nt: TGTGCCAGCAGTGGAGGTTCGGGGTCGGTTAACTATGGCTACACCTTC
v_gene: TRBV4-2; j_gene: TRBJ2-7; d_gene: -; CDR3aa: CASSQDLGRSYEQYF; CDR3nt: TGTGCCAGCAGCCAAGATCTGGGCAGGTCCTACGAGCAGTACTTC
v_gene: TRBV6-5; j_gene: TRBJ1-1; d_gene: -; CDR3aa: CASSYSYRTTEAFF; CDR3nt: TGTGCCAGCAGTTACTCGTACAGGACCACTGAAGCTTTCTTT
v_gene: TRBV30; j_gene: TRBJ2-7; d_gene: TRBD2; CDR3aa: CAWSSRGDSSYEQYF; CDR3nt: TGTGCCTGGAGTTCTCGGGGGGATTCCTCCTACGAGCAGTACTTC
v_gene: TRBV7-2; j_gene: TRBJ2-7; d_gene: TRBD2; CDR3aa: CASSSLGLAGGYEQYF; CDR3nt: TGTGCCAGCAGCTCCCTAGGGCTAGCGGGGGGCTACGAGCAGTACTTC
v_gene: TRBV7-9; j_gene: TRBJ2-3; d_gene: TRBD1; CDR3aa: CASTRLGQGTDTQYF; CDR3nt: TGTGCCAGCACCAGACTGGGACAGGGAACAGATACGCAGTATTTT
v_gene: TRBV12-5; j_gene: TRBJ1-2; d_gene: TRBD1; CDR3aa: CARMTQGASGYTF; CDR3nt: TGTGCTAGAATGACCCAGGGGGCCAGTGGCTACACCTTC
v_gene: TRBV5-4; j_gene: TRBJ2-7; d_gene: -; CDR3aa: CASKGDGGTSSYEQYF; CDR3nt: TGTGCCAGCAAGGGGGACGGGGGGACCAGCTCCTACGAGCAGTACTTC
v_gene: TRBV5-6; j_gene: TRBJ1-1; d_gene: -; CDR3aa: CASISQGNTEAFF; CDR3nt: TGTGCCAGCATTTCACAGGGGAACACTGAAGCTTTCTTT
v_gene: TRBV5-1; j_gene: TRBJ1-6; d_gene: TRBD1; CDR3aa: CASSPGQGGSYNSPLHF; CDR3nt: TGCGCCAGCAGCCCGGGACAGGGCGGCTCCTATAATTCACCCCTCCACTTT